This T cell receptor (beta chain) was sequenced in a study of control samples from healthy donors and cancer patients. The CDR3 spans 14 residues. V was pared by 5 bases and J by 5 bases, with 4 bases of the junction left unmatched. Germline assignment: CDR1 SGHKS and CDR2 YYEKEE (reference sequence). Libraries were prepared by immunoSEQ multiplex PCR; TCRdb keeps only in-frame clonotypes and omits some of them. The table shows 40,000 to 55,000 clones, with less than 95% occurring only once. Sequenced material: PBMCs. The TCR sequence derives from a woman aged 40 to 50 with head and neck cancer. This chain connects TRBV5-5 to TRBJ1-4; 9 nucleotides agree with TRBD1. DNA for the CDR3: TGTGCCAGCAGTTACAGGGGGCGGAATGAAAAACTGTTTTTT. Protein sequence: CASSYRGRNEKLFF.